A single sample gave rise to the 3 T cell receptor beta chains below, sequenced in a study of T cells in women clearing cervical HPV infection. This table comes from immunoSEQ multiplex PCR, and its TCRdb copy is limited to in-frame clones, with some not included. The sample data list under 45,000 clones. The sample consisted of blood buffy coat. These receptor sequences come from a woman aged 18-70 years with a cervical HPV16 infection that either progressed to CIN3+ or cleared (not recorded which).

Notes on this clone: Read coverage stops 3 residues before the CDR3 terminus; the germline J gene supplies the remainder. The gene calls are TRBV6-2 or TRBV6-3 and TRBJ1-1; 7 bases are a match to TRBD1. The V gene's germline CDR1 is MNHEY and CDR2 SVGEGT. With V trimmed by 8 bases and J by 1 base, 13 bases remained unmatched. This CDR3 is built from 16 residues. CDR3 DNA (partial): TGTGCCAGCCTCGTGTGGAGGGGGCTAGAGAACACTGAA. It yields the protein CASLVWRGLENTE. Given in full, the CDR3 is CASLVWRGLENTEAFF.

Remarks on this clone: The CDR3 end falls 3 residues outside the read, so it is completed with the germline J gene. The chain recombines TRBV7-6 with TRBJ1-4; perhaps TRBD1 as D (5 bases). CDR1 and CDR2 from the germline V gene are SGHVS and FNYEAQ. V shed 5 bases and J shed 6 bases, with 10 bases lying between them. The CDR3 has 13 residues. The CDR3 sequence: CASSTGGYEKLFF. CDR3 DNA (partial): TGTGCCAGCAGCACCGGGGGGTATGAAAAA.

As to this clone: The read ends 3 residues shy of where the CDR3 ends; the end is completed using the germline J gene. V gene TRBV19 combines with J gene TRBJ2-2, with D possibly being TRBD1 (5 bases). CDR1 and CDR2 (germline): LNHDA, SQIVND (reference sequence). With 7 bases removed from V and 2 bases from J, the gap between germline ends came to 11 bases. CDR3 length equals 14 residues. CDR3 amino acids: CASTDSSNTGELFF. CDR3 DNA, as far as it was read: TGTGCCAGTACAGACAGCTCTAACACCGGGGAG.